This TCR beta chain appears in the sequencing data of a study of T cell responses to AZD1222 COVID-19 vaccine. The protocol was immunoSEQ multiplex PCR, while the TCRdb copy is restricted to in-frame clones and leaves out a portion. The table records around 120,000 clones, over 75% of them present only once. This CDR3 contains 14 residues. Germline trimming cut 5 bases from V and 7 bases from J; bases unmatched to any gene: 9. Germline lookup yields CDR1 PRHDT and CDR2 FYEKMQ (reference sequence). V is TRBV13 and J is TRBJ2-5; 8 positions agree with TRBD1. The sequenced sample was peripheral blood, obtained on day 0 of AZD1222 vaccination. The receptor was isolated from an adult in good health. The CDR3 loop is CASSRDRFVRTQYF. CDR3 DNA: TGTGCCAGCAGCCGGGACAGGTTTGTGAGGACCCAGTACTTC.